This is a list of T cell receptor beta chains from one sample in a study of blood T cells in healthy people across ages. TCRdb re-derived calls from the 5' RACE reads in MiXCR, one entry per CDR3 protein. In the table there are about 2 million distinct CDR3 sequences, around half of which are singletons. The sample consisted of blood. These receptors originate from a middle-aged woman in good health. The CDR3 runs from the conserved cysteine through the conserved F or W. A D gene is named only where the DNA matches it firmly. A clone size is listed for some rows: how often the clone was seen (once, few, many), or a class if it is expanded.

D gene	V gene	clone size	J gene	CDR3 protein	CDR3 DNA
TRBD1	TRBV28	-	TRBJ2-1	CASSPPGQGNRNEQFF	TGTGCCAGCAGTCCACCGGGACAGGGAAATAGGAATGAGCAGTTCTTC
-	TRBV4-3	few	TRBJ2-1	CASSQDRLGVRDEQFF	TGCGCCAGCAGCCAAGATAGATTAGGGGTTAGGGATGAGCAGTTCTTC
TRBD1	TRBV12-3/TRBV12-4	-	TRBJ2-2	CASRGTGDTGELFF	TGTGCCAGCAGGGGGACAGGGGACACCGGGGAGCTGTTTTTT
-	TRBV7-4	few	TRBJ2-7	CASKVTYEQYF	TGTGCCAGCAAGGTAACCTACGAGCAGTACTTC
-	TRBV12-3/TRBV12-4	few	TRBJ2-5	CASSPSQAGGQYF	TGTGCCAGCAGTCCGTCGCAGGCCGGCGGACAGTACTTC
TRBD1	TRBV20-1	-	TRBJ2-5	CSARDGQVLQETQYF	TGCAGTGCTAGAGATGGACAGGTCCTCCAAGAGACCCAGTACTTC
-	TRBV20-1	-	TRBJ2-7	CSAQAEWTPGSVSYF	TGCAGTGCTCAGGCGGAATGGACCCCGGGCTCCGTATCGTACTTC
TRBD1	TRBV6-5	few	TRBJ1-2	CASTRHGQVLNYGYTF	TGTGCCAGCACCCGCCATGGACAGGTTCTTAACTATGGCTACACCTTC
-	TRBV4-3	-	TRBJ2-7	CASSQTVGPSPEQYF	TGCGCCAGCAGCCAAACGGTGGGACCCAGTCCCGAGCAGTACTTC
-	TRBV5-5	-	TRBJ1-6	CASSLTTVNNSPLHF	TGTGCCAGCAGCTTGACCACAGTAAATAATTCACCCCTCCACTTT
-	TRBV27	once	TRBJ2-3	CASSLVGVRAQYF	TGTGCCAGCAGTTTAGTGGGCGTAAGAGCGCAGTATTTT
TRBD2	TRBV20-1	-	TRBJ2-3	CSARPLAGITDTQYF	TGCAGTGCTAGACCCCTAGCGGGCATCACAGATACGCAGTATTTT
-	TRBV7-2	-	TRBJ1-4	CASSLAGQGVEKLFF	TGTGCCAGCAGCTTAGCGGGCCAGGGAGTGGAAAAACTGTTTTTT
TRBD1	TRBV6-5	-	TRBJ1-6	CASSYSDRGTEYSPLHF	TGTGCCAGCAGTTACTCCGACAGGGGGACCGAATATTCACCCCTCCACTTT
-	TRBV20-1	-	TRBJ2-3	CSAPPGDHTDTQYF	TGCAGTGCCCCCCCGGGGGACCACACAGATACGCAGTATTTT
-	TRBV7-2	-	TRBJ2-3	CASSLEGILSDTQYF	TGTGCCAGCAGCTTAGAGGGGATCTTGTCAGATACGCAGTATTTT
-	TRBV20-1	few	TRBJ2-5	CSAREGIQETQYF	TGCAGTGCTAGGGAGGGGATTCAAGAGACCCAGTACTTC
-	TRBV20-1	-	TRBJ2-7	CSLSMAGEQYF	TGCAGTCTTAGCATGGCTGGGGAGCAGTACTTC
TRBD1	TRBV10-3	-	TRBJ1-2	CAISAGQTNYGYTF	TGTGCCATCAGTGCGGGACAGACTAACTATGGCTACACCTTC
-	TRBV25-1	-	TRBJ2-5	CTNSESRTPLETQYF	TGTACCAACAGTGAATCGAGGACCCCTTTGGAGACCCAGTACTTC
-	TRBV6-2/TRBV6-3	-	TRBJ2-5	CASSYSGHWQETQYF	TGTGCCAGCAGTTACTCGGGACACTGGCAAGAGACCCAGTACTTC
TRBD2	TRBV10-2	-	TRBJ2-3	CASSEWTAGGPGDTQYF	TGCGCCAGCAGTGAGTGGACTGCGGGGGGGCCAGGAGATACGCAGTATTTT
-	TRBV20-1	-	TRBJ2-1	CSARFPYNEQFF	TGCAGTGCTAGGTTCCCCTACAATGAGCAGTTCTTC
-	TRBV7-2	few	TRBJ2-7	CASSLGGGSFYEQYF	TGTGCCAGCAGCTTAGGAGGCGGTAGCTTCTACGAGCAGTACTTC
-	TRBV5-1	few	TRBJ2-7	CASSLAVKVHEQYF	TGCGCCAGCAGCTTGGCTGTAAAGGTTCACGAGCAGTACTTC
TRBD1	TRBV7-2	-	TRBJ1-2	CASSPLRQGAGGYTF	TGTGCCAGCAGCCCCCTGAGACAGGGGGCGGGTGGCTACACCTTC
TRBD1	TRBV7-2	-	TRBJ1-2	CASSHRQGHYGYTF	TGTGCCAGCAGCCATCGACAGGGGCACTATGGCTACACCTTC
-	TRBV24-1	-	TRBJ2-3	CATSAYDTQYF	TGTGCCACGAGTGCTTACGATACGCAGTATTTT
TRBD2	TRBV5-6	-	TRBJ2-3	CASSRRAGGRTDTQYF	TGTGCCAGCAGCCGTCGGGCGGGGGGACGCACAGATACGCAGTATTTT
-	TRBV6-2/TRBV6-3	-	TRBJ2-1	CASSSRGGASYNEQFF	TGTGCCAGCAGTTCTCGAGGGGGGGCCTCCTACAATGAGCAGTTCTTC
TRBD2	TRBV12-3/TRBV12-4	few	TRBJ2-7	CASSRKPGLAGGFEQYF	TGTGCCAGCAGCAGAAAGCCGGGACTAGCGGGGGGTTTCGAGCAGTACTTC
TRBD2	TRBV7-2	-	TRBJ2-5	CASSLLGGIEPQYF	TGTGCCAGCAGCTTACTGGGGGGGATAGAACCCCAGTACTTC
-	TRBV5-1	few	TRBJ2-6	CASSLDRTEANVLTF	TGCGCCAGCAGCTTGGATCGGACCGAGGCCAACGTCCTGACTTTC
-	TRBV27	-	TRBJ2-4	CASSPEVTGAKNIQYF	TGTGCCAGCAGCCCCGAAGTTACGGGTGCCAAAAACATTCAGTACTTC
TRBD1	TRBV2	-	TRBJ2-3	CASSEVRQGSTDTQYF	TGTGCCAGCAGTGAAGTCAGACAGGGGTCCACAGATACGCAGTATTTT
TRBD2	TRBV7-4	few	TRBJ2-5	CASSSLAGGSQETQYF	TGTGCCAGCAGCTCACTAGCGGGGGGATCCCAAGAGACCCAGTACTTC
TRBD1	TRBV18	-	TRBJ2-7	CASSPQGTDYNEQYF	TGTGCCAGCTCACCGCAAGGGACAGACTACAATGAGCAGTACTTC
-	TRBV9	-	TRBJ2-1	CASSVAGKGQFF	TGTGCCAGCAGCGTAGCTGGTAAAGGGCAGTTCTTC
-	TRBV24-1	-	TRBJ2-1	CATASRVRNEQFF	TGTGCCACCGCAAGCAGGGTTCGGAATGAGCAGTTCTTC
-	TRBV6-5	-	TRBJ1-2	CASRTTATIGYTF	TGTGCCAGCAGGACGACGGCGACTATCGGCTACACCTTC
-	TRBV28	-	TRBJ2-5	CASRLTGAEIQETQYF	TGTGCCAGCAGATTGACGGGGGCAGAAATCCAAGAGACCCAGTACTTC
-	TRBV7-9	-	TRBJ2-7	CASSEDPRDSVKTSYEQYF	TGTGCCAGCAGCGAGGACCCCCGGGACTCGGTAAAAACATCCTACGAGCAGTACTTC
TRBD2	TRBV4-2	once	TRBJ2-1	CASSSPPGTTNNEQFF	TGTGCCAGCAGCTCGCCCCCCGGGACTACAAACAATGAGCAGTTCTTC
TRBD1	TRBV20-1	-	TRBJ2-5	CSAKARDRLSETQYF	TGCAGTGCTAAAGCACGGGACAGACTTTCAGAGACCCAGTACTTC
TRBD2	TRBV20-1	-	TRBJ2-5	CSASISGGAETQYF	TGCAGTGCTAGTATTAGCGGGGGGGCGGAGACCCAGTACTTC
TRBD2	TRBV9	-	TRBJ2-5	CAGSVDPLGGAQETQYF	TGTGCCGGCAGCGTAGACCCCCTCGGGGGGGCTCAAGAGACCCAGTACTTC
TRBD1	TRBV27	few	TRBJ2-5	CASSLQGETGETQYF	TGTGCCAGCAGTTTACAGGGGGAAACGGGGGAGACCCAGTACTTC
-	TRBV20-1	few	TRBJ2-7	CSARDFGSYEQYF	TGCAGTGCTAGAGATTTCGGCTCCTACGAGCAGTACTTC
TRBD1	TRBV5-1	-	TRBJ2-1	CASSSGTGRGNEQFF	TGCGCCAGCAGCTCGGGGACAGGCAGGGGCAATGAGCAGTTCTTC
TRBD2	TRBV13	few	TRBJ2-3	CASSLGGSQYF	TGTGCCAGCAGCTTGGGGGGGTCCCAGTATTTT
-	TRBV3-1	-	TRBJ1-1	CASSQVYHGRANTEAFF	TGTGCCAGCAGCCAAGTCTATCATGGCCGGGCTAACACTGAAGCTTTCTTT
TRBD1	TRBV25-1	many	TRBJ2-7	CASSEPGQGTYEQYF	TGTGCCAGCAGTGAACCCGGACAGGGTACCTACGAGCAGTACTTC
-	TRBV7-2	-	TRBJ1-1	CVSNPTRTGEAFF	TGTGTCAGCAACCCGACCCGCACAGGGGAAGCTTTCTTT
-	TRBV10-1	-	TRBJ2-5	CASSESDGAQETQYF	TGCGCCAGCAGTGAGTCGGACGGGGCCCAAGAGACCCAGTACTTC
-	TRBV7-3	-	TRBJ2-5	CASSIQLGSTETQYF	TGTGCCAGCAGCATCCAACTAGGGAGTACGGAGACCCAGTACTTC